The 29 T cell receptor beta chains below all came from one sample that was sequenced in a study of human T cells and chemical hapten exposure. Regarding time point: pre-sensitization, week 0. Treatment denoted: therapeutic diphenylcyclopropenone sensitization with weekly scalp DPC. Each CDR3 protein is one row after TCRdb ran MiXCR on the RACE reads. The data contain around 260,000 distinct CDR3 sequences, 8.6% of them seen just once; the ten biggest clones take up 2.3%. The specimen comprised whole blood, sampled in connection with sensitization to the hapten diphenylcyclopropenone (DPC). The source of these receptors is a woman aged 40-49 years with alopecia areata. Some clones in this sample may be carry-over from other donors' samples.

This clonotype was found a few times. This chain joins TRBV7-2 and TRBJ2-1, with TRBD1 matching 10 bases. V lost 5 bases and J lost 4; bases outside the gene matches: 5. The CDR3 is made up of 15 amino acids. Germline V CDR1 and CDR2: SGHTA, FQGNSA. The CDR3 here is CASSARQGAYNEQFF. The DNA for the CDR3 is TGTGCCAGCAGCGCCCGACAGGGGGCTTACAATGAGCAGTTCTTC.

This clonotype was seen a few times. The V gene is TRBV6-1, the J gene TRBJ1-4, with unresolved D. Germline CDR1 is MNHNS and CDR2 is SASEGT. CDR3 length: 14 amino acids. Trimming pared 7 bases from V and 4 bases from J, leaving 13 bases between. CDR3 bases: TGTGCCAGCACAGACCGACCACGTAATGAAAAACTGTTTTTT. It is translated as CASTDRPRNEKLFF.

This chain links TRBV7-2 with TRBJ2-1; D perhaps matches TRBD1 (6 bases). The V gene's germline CDR1 is SGHTA and CDR2 FQGNSA. There are 14 residues in the CDR3. V was trimmed by 5 bases and J by 8 bases, leaving 16 bases between them. Here the CDR3 reads CASSGHQGRYEQFF. CDR3 sequence (DNA): TGTGCCAGCAGCGGGCATCAGGGGCGCTATGAGCAGTTCTTC.

About this clonotype: This sequence may be a read error, since a much larger clone differs from it by one base. The chain uses TRBV7-3 and TRBJ2-2, with TRBD1 matching over 10 bases. V lost 5 bases to trimming and J lost 4 bases; unmatched junction nucleotides: 1. In germline, CDR1 is SGHTA, CDR2 FQGTGA. The CDR3 has 14 residues. The CDR3 protein is CASSRTGGTGELFF. As DNA, the CDR3 is TGTGCCAGCAGCCGGACAGGGGGCACCGGGGAGCTGTTTTTT.

V usage is TRBV12-3 or TRBV12-4 and J usage is TRBJ1-3, with a tentative D call TRBD1 (5 bases). This CDR3 has 14 residues. Trimming left V 6 bases short and J 4 bases short, with 13 bases between. CDR3 nucleotides: TGTGCCAGCAGGGGGACGGCGGCAGGAAACACCATATATTTT. It encodes CASRGTAAGNTIYF.

Many counts were recorded for this clonotype. The J gene is TRBJ2-1, the V gene TRBV5-6, with D perhaps matching TRBD2 (5 bases). The V gene's germline CDR1 is SGHDT and CDR2 YYEEEE. Trimming cost V 3 bases and J 4 bases, with 17 bases left between them. The CDR3 is 16 residues long. CDR3 amino acids: CASSYLGATLYNEQFF. CDR3 coding DNA: TGTGCCAGCAGCTACCTGGGAGCCACCTTATACAATGAGCAGTTCTTC.

This clonotype was recorded at least ten times. The chain couples TRBV20-1 to TRBJ2-3, with a possible D match to TRBD2 (5 bases). CDR3 length: 13 amino acids. Germline V gene data show CDR1 as DFQATT and CDR2 as SNEGSKA (reference sequence). The V end was cut by 0 bases, the J end by 6 bases, with 10 bases between. CDR3 amino acids: CSARDSGLDTQYF. CDR3 DNA sequence: TGCAGTGCTAGAGATTCGGGGTTGGATACGCAGTATTTT.

This clonotype showed up just a few times. This chain joins TRBV24-1 and TRBJ2-5, with 7 bases aligning to TRBD1. In germline, CDR1 is KGHDR, CDR2 SFDVKD. CDR3 length equals 14 residues. V was clipped by 3 bases and J by 3 bases; unmatched bases: 3. CDR3 nucleotides: TGTGCCACCAGTGATGTCGGGACAGAAGAGACCCAGTACTTC. Translation: CATSDVGTEETQYF.

This clonotype was counted at least ten times. The chain combines TRBV4-1 with TRBJ2-6, with a tentative D call TRBD1 (6 bases). Germline values: CDR1 MGHRA, CDR2 YSYEKL. The CDR3 covers 13 residues. V was clipped by 7 bases and J by 9 bases, with 13 bases between them. This CDR3 reads CASKKTGDNVLTF. CDR3 DNA: TGCGCCAGCAAAAAGACAGGAGACAACGTCCTGACTTTC.

This clonotype was seen more than once but under ten times. V usage is TRBV2 and J usage is TRBJ2-7; 14 bases fit TRBD2. Trimming cost V 1 base and J 6 bases; bases outside gene matches: 2. The CDR3 is 15 amino acids. CDR1 and CDR2 (germline): SNHLY, FYNNEI. The DNA for the CDR3 is TGTGCCAGCAGTGAAGTCGGACTAGCGGGAGGCGAGCAGTACTTC. Its protein is CASSEVGLAGGEQYF.

This clonotype showed up many times. The V and J genes are TRBV28 and TRBJ2-5, with a possible D match to TRBD1 (6 bases). V shed 6 bases and J shed 4 bases, with 21 bases lying between them. The CDR3 totals 16 residues. Germline values: CDR1 MDHEN, CDR2 SYDVKM. In nucleotides, the CDR3 is TGTGCCAGCAGAACAATTATACAGGGAAGGGTAGAGACCCAGTACTTC. It yields the protein CASRTIIQGRVETQYF.

The gene calls are TRBV28 and TRBJ1-5; 9 nucleotides line up with TRBD1. Losses at the gene ends were 4 bases for V and 3 bases for J; bases not matched to a gene: 7. CDR1 is MDHEN, CDR2 SYDVKM, per germline. The CDR3 is 16 residues long. DNA of the CDR3: TGTGCCAGCAGTTCGTCGGGACAGGGTAACAATCAGCCCCAGCATTTT. Protein product: CASSSSGQGNNQPQHF.

V and J are TRBV20-1 and TRBJ2-6; tentatively, D is TRBD1 (5 bases). Germline CDR1 is DFQATT and CDR2 is SNEGSKA (reference sequence). The CDR3 totals 15 residues. V was shortened by 5 bases and J by 0 bases, with 11 bases between the two germline ends. CDR3 region: CSAPDSNSGANVLTF. The CDR3 DNA is TGCAGTGCTCCAGACAGTAACTCTGGGGCCAACGTCCTGACTTTC.

The chain employs TRBV2 and TRBJ1-6; no firm D call. In germline, CDR1 is SNHLY, CDR2 FYNNEI. V lost 2 bases to trimming and J lost 9 bases, with 8 bases between them. This CDR3 spans 13 amino acids. For the CDR3, the DNA is TGTGCCAGCAGTGAACGGTTAGGTTCACCCCTCCACTTT. The encoded protein is CASSERLGSPLHF. Full variable domain (remainder filled in from reference TRBV2 and TRBJ1-6): EPEVTQTPSHQVTQMGQEVILRCVPISNHLYFYWYRQILGQKVEFLVSFYNNEISEKSEIFDDQFSVERPDGSNFTLKIRSTKLEDSAMYFCASSERLGSPLHFGNGTRLTVT.

This clonotype appeared many times. The V gene is TRBV9, the J gene TRBJ2-5; D is ambiguous. This CDR3 contains 13 residues. Trimming took 1 base from V and 1 from J, leaving 5 bases between them. Germline-derived CDR1 and CDR2 are SGDLS and YYNGEE. CDR3 loop: CASSVSVQETQYF. DNA for the CDR3: TGTGCCAGCAGCGTATCAGTCCAAGAGACCCAGTACTTC. Filled out from reference TRBV9 and TRBJ2-5, the complete variable domain reads DSGVTQTPKHLITATGQRVTLRCSPRSGDLSVYWYQQSLDQGLQFLIQYYNGEERAKGNILERFSAQQFPDLHSELNLSSLELGDSALYFCASSVSVQETQYFGPGTRLLVL.

The chain combines TRBV28 with TRBJ1-5, with 8 bases lining up with TRBD1. Germline trimming cut 7 bases from V and 5 bases from J; bases unmatched to any gene: 7. Looked up from germline, CDR1 is MDHEN and CDR2 is SYDVKM. The CDR3 covers 14 residues. The CDR3 reads CASNTGTGYQPQHF. CDR3 bases: TGTGCCAGCAACACCGGGACAGGTTATCAGCCCCAGCATTTT.

The chain uses TRBV5-5 and TRBJ1-1, with TRBD1 as a possible D gene (6 bases). The V gene's germline CDR1 is SGHKS and CDR2 YYEKEE (reference sequence). The CDR3 is made up of 14 amino acids. Trimming removed 4 bases at V and 1 base at J, with 11 bases between. The CDR3 DNA is TGTGCCAGCAGCATACAGGGTTCGAACACTGAAGCTTTCTTT. Translating gives CASSIQGSNTEAFF.

This clonotype has just a few counts. CDR3 nucleotide sequence: TGTGCCAGCAGCTTAGCGCGCAGGGTGTACCAAGAGACCCAGTACTTC. The encoded protein is CASSLARRVYQETQYF. The J gene is TRBJ2-5, the V gene TRBV7-9; tentative D call: TRBD1 (5 bases). V was clipped by 0 bases and J by 0 bases, with 11 bases between them. Germline CDR1 and CDR2: SEHNR and FQNEAQ (reference sequence). The CDR3 loop spans 16 amino acids.

This sequence joins TRBV5-1 and TRBJ2-7, with 9 bases identical to TRBD1. V dropped 3 bases and J dropped 4; count of bases not matched to a gene: 5. The CDR3 is made up of 14 amino acids. From germline, CDR1 is SGHRS and CDR2 YFSETQ. The CDR3 loop reads CASSWGQGDYEQYF. As DNA, the CDR3 is TGCGCCAGCAGCTGGGGACAGGGCGATTACGAGCAGTACTTC.

In its sample, this clonotype was seen a few times. The rearrangement joins TRBV7-9 to TRBJ1-5; 7 nucleotides line up with TRBD1. Trimming cost V 3 bases and J 7 bases; bases outside gene matches: 9. Per germline, CDR1 SEHNR and CDR2 FQNEAQ (reference sequence). This CDR3 spans 15 amino acids. The CDR3, as DNA: TGTGCCAGCAGCTTTGAGGGGGCGACTCCCCAGCCCCAGCATTTT. Translating it yields CASSFEGATPQPQHF.

The sample holds a few counts of this clonotype. The chain joins TRBV5-1 to TRBJ1-1; possibly TRBD1 for D (5 bases). The CDR3 is 16 residues long. Trimming shortened V by 0 bases and J by 5 bases, and 17 bases separated the two germline ends. CDR1 SGHRS and CDR2 YFSETQ come from the germline V gene. The CDR3 nucleotides are TGCGCCAGCAGCTTGGGAGGGGCAGGGAGGGAGACTGAAGCTTTCTTT. It yields the protein CASSLGGAGRETEAFF.

This clonotype was recorded a few times. J is TRBJ1-2 and V is TRBV7-9, with D unclear. The CDR3 totals 14 residues. The V end was cut by 1 base, the J end by 2 bases, with 8 bases between. The germline V gene encodes CDR1 SEHNR and CDR2 FQNEAQ (reference sequence). CDR3 loop: CASSLETGNYGYTF. In DNA form, the CDR3 reads TGTGCCAGCAGCTTAGAGACGGGGAACTATGGCTACACCTTC. Full variable domain (missing parts from reference TRBV7-9 and TRBJ1-2): DTGVSQNPRHKITKRGQNVTFRCDPISEHNRLYWYRQTLGQGPEFLTYFQNEAQLEKSRLLSDRFSAERPKGSFSTLEIQRTEQGDSAMYLCASSLETGNYGYTFGSGTRLTVV.

The chain employs TRBV20-1 and TRBJ2-3; D is unresolved. CDR1 is DFQATT, CDR2 SNEGSKA, per germline (reference sequence). V dropped 2 bases and J dropped 10 bases, with 7 bases sitting between them. There are 10 residues in the CDR3. In DNA, the CDR3 is TGCAGTGCTAGAAGGGAAGCGCAGTATTTT. Protein: CSARREAQYF.

This clonotype was found a few times. The chain has TRBV10-3 and TRBJ2-2; 9 nucleotides line up with TRBD1. With 2 bases clipped from V and 1 base from J, the junction kept 8 bases outside the gene matches. CDR1 is ENHRY, CDR2 SYGVKD, per germline. This CDR3 is 18 amino acids long. CDR3 coding DNA: TGTGCCATCAGTGAGAAACCGGGACAGGGTAGGAACACCGGGGAGCTGTTTTTT. Its protein product is CAISEKPGQGRNTGELFF.

This clonotype has more than one count but fewer than ten. The V gene is TRBV7-3, the J gene TRBJ2-3, with TRBD2 matching 9 bases. Germline assignment: CDR1 SGHTA and CDR2 FQGTGA. The V gene end was trimmed by 5 bases and the J gene end by 4 bases; junction bases not matched to a gene: 4. The CDR3 is made up of 14 amino acids. CDR3 sequence: CASSRAGGSDTQYF. The CDR3 DNA is TGTGCCAGCAGCCGAGCGGGAGGCTCAGATACGCAGTATTTT. The full variable domain, its missing parts supplied by reference TRBV7-3 and TRBJ2-3, is GAGVSQTPSNKVTEKGKYVELRCDPISGHTALYWYRQSLGQGPEFLIYFQGTGAADDSGLPNDRFFAVRPEGSVSTLKIQRTERGDSAVYLCASSRAGGSDTQYFGPGTRLTVL.

The chain has TRBV7-8 and TRBJ1-2, with D possibly matching TRBD1 (5 bases). CDR3 length equals 14 residues. CDR1 is SGHVS and CDR2 is FQNEAQ in the germline V gene. With 4 bases removed from V and 8 bases from J, the gap between germline ends came to 17 bases. The CDR3 DNA follows: TGTGCCAGCAGCTCAGATGGCAGGGTGGGCGGCTACACCTTC. This sequence encodes CASSSDGRVGGYTF.

This clonotype was observed at least ten times. The rearrangement joins TRBV4-2 to TRBJ2-7; D is unresolved. The CDR3 extends over 16 amino acids. V gave up 3 bases and J gave up 3 bases, with 18 bases separating them. CDR1 and CDR2 (germline): LGHNA, YNFKEQ. The CDR3 nucleotides read TGTGCCAGCAGCCACTTGACCGCCAACGCCCTCTACGAGCAGTACTTC. It encodes CASSHLTANALYEQYF.

The rearrangement joins TRBV27 to TRBJ2-5; D perhaps matches TRBD2 (5 bases). Germline assignment: CDR1 MNHEY and CDR2 SMNVEV (reference sequence). V was pared by 0 bases and J by 6 bases, with 8 bases between. The CDR3 has 13 residues. The CDR3 spells CASSLSSGKTQYF. As DNA, the CDR3 is TGTGCCAGCAGTTTATCGAGCGGAAAGACCCAGTACTTC.

CDR3 loop: CASSARENTEAFF. The CDR3 DNA reads as TGTGCCAGCAGTGCTAGGGAAAACACTGAAGCTTTCTTT. V is TRBV6-1 and J is TRBJ1-1; D is uncertain. CDR1 is MNHNS, CDR2 SASEGT, per germline. CDR3 length: 13 residues. V lost 4 bases, J lost 2 bases, and 8 bases lay in between.